This TCR beta chain is drawn from a study of blood T cells in healthy people across ages. Researchers isolated at least 6 million PBMCs per sample. Whole-study results and caveats: In the absence of known donor CMV status, changes in expanded clonotypes were possibly confounded. It was held that the diversity estimates obtained from one million T cells were underestimates.

Sample-barcoded 5' priming and a J-beta primer mix drove a second PCR of roughly 6 to 12 cycles. Through a template-switch adaptor with 12 random nucleotides, each cDNA molecule received a tag. Each CDR3 protein is one row after TCRdb ran MiXCR on the 5' RACE reads. The sample lists about 650,000 distinct CDR3 sequences, approximately 29% seen once, with approximately 15% in the top ten. Details on this clonotype: Its antigen is as yet unknown.

The V end lost 5 bases, the J end lost 0 bases, and 14 bases lay between the germline ends. CDR3 length equals 15 residues. The germline CDR1 and CDR2 sequences are MGHRA and YSYEKL. The chain has TRBV4-1 and TRBJ2-7; perhaps TRBD1 as D (6 bases). The sample consisted of blood. The receptor's source is a woman of 80 years or more in good health. This CDR3 is CASSYNWDNSYEQYF. CDR3 coding DNA: TGCGCCAGCAGCTACAATTGGGACAACTCCTACGAGCAGTACTTC.